Given below is one TCR beta chain in context. No antigen is known for it. The data were obtained in a study of T cell responses to AZD1222 COVID-19 vaccine. TCRdb keeps only in-frame clones here, not all; method: immunoSEQ multiplex PCR. This table has 120,000 or so clones, roughly 90% appearing once. Per the germline V gene, CDR1 is KGHSH and CDR2 is LQKENI. Trimming took 2 bases from V and 3 from J; bases not matched to a gene: 0. This CDR3 has 13 residues. Study-level results: At 160-218 and 743-854, vaccine-associated CD4 TCRs were dominant, and they spanned spike. It should be noted that donors were predominantly white British and more often female, and clonal diversity was possibly underestimated. Sampling that yielded the repertoires occurred only after the peak T cell response. Just five to seven AZD1222 recipients tested seropositive at baseline.

The chain joins TRBV18 to TRBJ1-2, with 7 positions matching TRBD1. The sample in question was peripheral blood, obtained 28 days after the second AZD1222 dose. This clonotype was sampled from an adult who received the AZD1222 COVID-19 vaccine. CDR3 sequence reads: CASSPDRDYGYTF. CDR3 in DNA: TGTGCCAGCTCACCAGACAGGGACTATGGCTACACCTTC.